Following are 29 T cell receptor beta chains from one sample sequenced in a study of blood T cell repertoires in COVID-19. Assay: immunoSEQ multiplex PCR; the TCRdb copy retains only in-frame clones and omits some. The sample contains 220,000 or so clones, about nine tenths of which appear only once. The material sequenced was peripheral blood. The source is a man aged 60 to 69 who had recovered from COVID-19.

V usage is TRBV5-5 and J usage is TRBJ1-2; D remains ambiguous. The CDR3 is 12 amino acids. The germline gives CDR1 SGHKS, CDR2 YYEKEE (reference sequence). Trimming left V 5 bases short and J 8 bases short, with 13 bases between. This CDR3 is CASSTGSRGYTF. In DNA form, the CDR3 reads TGTGCCAGCAGTACGGGGTCTCGGGGCTACACCTTC.

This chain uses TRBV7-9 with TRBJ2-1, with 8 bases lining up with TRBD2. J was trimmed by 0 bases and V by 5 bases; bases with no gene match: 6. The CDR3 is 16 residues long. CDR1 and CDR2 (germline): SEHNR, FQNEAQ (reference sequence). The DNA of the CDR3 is TGTGCCAGCAGCCTGTCCGGGAGGGCCTCCTACAATGAGCAGTTCTTC. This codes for CASSLSGRASYNEQFF.

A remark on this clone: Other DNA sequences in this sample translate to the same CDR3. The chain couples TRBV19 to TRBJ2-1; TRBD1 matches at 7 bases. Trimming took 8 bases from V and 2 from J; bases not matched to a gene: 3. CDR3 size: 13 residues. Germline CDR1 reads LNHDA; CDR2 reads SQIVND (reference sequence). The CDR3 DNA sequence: TGTGCCAGTCGCAGGGGGACCTACAATGAGCAGTTCTTC. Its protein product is CASRRGTYNEQFF.

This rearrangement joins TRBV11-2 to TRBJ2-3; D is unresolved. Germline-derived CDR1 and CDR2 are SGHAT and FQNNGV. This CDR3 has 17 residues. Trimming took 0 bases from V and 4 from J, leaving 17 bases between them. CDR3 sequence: CASSLDPLRTGADTQYF. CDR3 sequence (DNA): TGTGCCAGCAGCTTAGATCCCCTCCGCACGGGTGCAGATACGCAGTATTTT.

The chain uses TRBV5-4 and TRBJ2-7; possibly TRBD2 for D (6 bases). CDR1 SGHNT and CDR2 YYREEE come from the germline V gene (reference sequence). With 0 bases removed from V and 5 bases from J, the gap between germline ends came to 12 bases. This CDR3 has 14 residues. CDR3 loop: CASSLGGRRDEQYF. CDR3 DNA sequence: TGTGCCAGCAGCTTGGGTGGGAGGAGGGACGAGCAGTACTTC.

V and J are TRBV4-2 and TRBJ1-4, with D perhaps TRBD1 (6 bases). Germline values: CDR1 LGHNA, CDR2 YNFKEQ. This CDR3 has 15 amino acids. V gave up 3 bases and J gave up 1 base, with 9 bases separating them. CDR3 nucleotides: TGTGCCAGCAGCCACCGACAGGAAACTAATGAAAAACTGTTTTTT. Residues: CASSHRQETNEKLFF.

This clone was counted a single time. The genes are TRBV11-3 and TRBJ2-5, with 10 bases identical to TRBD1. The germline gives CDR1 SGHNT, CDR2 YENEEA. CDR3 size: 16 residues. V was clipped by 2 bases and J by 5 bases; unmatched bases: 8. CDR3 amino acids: CASSLSATGGWETQYF. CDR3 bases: TGTGCCAGCAGCTTAAGCGCGACAGGGGGCTGGGAGACCCAGTACTTC.

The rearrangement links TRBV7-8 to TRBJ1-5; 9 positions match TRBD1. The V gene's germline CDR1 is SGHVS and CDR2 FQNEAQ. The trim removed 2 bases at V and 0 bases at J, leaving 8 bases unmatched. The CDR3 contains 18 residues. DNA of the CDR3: TGTGCCAGCAGCTTAAGGGACAGGGCTGGTGTTAGCAATCAGCCCCAGCATTTT. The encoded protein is CASSLRDRAGVSNQPQHF.

The CDR3 loop is CASSESGGQPRQYF. The CDR3 nucleotides read TGTGCCAGCAGTGAAAGCGGCGGGCAGCCCCGGCAGTACTTC. The chain joins TRBV2 to TRBJ2-7, with D tentatively TRBD2 (5 bases). The CDR3 length is 14 residues. Germline lookup yields CDR1 SNHLY and CDR2 FYNNEI. V was pared by 2 bases and J by 9 bases, with 17 bases between. Full variable domain (missing parts from reference TRBV2 and TRBJ2-7): EPEVTQTPSHQVTQMGQEVILRCVPISNHLYFYWYRQILGQKVEFLVSFYNNEISEKSEIFDDQFSVERPDGSNFTLKIRSTKLEDSAMYFCASSESGGQPRQYFGPGTRLTVT.

The CDR3 here is CASSSAWQNSPLHF. DNA for the CDR3: TGTGCCAGCAGCTCCGCATGGCAGAATTCACCCCTCCACTTT. The chain recombines TRBV5-4 with TRBJ1-6; D remains ambiguous. Germline CDR1 is SGHNT and CDR2 is YYREEE (reference sequence). Trimming pared 3 bases from V and 7 bases from J, leaving 11 bases between. The CDR3 sequence is 14 residues long.

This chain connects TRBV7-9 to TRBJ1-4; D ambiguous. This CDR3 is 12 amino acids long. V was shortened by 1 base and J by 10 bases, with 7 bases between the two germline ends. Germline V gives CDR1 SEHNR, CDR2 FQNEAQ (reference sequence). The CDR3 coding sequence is TGTGCCAGCAGCTTAGAATATGTAAAACTGTTTTTT. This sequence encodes CASSLEYVKLFF.

Written as DNA, the CDR3 is TGTGCCAGCAGTTTTTGGCAGGCGAACACCGGGGAGCTGTTTTTT. Translating it yields CASSFWQANTGELFF. The chain carries TRBV27 and TRBJ2-2; D not certain. Deletions cut 3 bases from V and 0 bases from J, with 8 bases between. Looked up from germline, CDR1 is MNHEY and CDR2 is SMNVEV (reference sequence). The CDR3 extends over 15 amino acids.

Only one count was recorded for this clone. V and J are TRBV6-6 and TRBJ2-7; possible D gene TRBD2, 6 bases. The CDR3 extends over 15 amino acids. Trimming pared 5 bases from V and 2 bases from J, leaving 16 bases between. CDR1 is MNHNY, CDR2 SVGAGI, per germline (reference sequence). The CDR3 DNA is TGTGCCAGCAGTCTGGGGACTTCCGCCCCCTACGAGCAGTACTTC. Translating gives CASSLGTSAPYEQYF.

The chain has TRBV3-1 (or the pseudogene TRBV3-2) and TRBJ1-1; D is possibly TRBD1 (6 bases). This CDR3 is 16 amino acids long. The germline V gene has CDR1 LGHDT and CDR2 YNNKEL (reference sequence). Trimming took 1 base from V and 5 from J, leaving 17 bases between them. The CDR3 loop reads CASSQVGQSRTTEAFF. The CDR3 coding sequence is TGTGCCAGCAGCCAAGTAGGACAGTCTAGGACGACTGAAGCTTTCTTT.

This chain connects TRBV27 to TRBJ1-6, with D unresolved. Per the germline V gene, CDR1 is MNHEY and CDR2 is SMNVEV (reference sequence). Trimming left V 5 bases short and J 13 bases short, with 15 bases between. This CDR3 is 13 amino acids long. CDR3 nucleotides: TGTGCCAGCAGTACCAACAACATATTCCCCCTCCACTTT. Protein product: CASSTNNIFPLHF.

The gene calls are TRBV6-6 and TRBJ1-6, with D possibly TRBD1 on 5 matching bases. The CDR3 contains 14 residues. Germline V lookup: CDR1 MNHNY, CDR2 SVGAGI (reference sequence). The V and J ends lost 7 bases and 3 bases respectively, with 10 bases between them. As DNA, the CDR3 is TGTGCCAGCAACAAAGACAGCTATAATTCACCCCTCCACTTT. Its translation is CASNKDSYNSPLHF.

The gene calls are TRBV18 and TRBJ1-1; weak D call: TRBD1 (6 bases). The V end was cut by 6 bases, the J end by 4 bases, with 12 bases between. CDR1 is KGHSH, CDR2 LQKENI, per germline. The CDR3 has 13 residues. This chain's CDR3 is CASSGGATTEAFF. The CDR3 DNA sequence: TGTGCCAGCTCTGGGGGGGCGACCACTGAAGCTTTCTTT.

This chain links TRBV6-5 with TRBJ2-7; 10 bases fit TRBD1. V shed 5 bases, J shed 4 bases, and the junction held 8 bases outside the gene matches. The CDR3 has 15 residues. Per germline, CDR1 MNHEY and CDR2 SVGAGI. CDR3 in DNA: TGTGCCAGCAGTCGACCCGGGACAGGGGTGTACGAGCAGTACTTC. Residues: CASSRPGTGVYEQYF.

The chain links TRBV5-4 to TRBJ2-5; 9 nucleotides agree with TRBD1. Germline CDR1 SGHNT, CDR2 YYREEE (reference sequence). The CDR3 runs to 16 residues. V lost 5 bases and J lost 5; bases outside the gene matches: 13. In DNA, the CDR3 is TGTGCCAGCAGATCATCGGGACAGGGAGGGGCGGAGACCCAGTACTTC. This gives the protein CASRSSGQGGAETQYF.

CDR3 sequence (DNA): TGTGCCAGTTCCACCAGGCAGAATGAAAAACTGTTTTTT. Its translation: CASSTRQNEKLFF. The rearrangement joins TRBV19 to TRBJ1-4; no clear D. Germline V gene lookup returns CDR1 LNHDA and CDR2 SQIVND (reference sequence). This CDR3 has 13 amino acids. V was trimmed by 8 bases and J by 5 bases, leaving 12 bases between them. Based on the CDR3 plus reference TRBV19 and TRBJ1-4, the full variable domain is DGGITQSPKYLFRKEGQNVTLSCEQNLNHDAMYWYRQDPGQGLRLIYYSQIVNDFQKGDIAEGYSVSREKKESFPLTVTSAQKNPTAFYLCASSTRQNEKLFFGSGTQLSVL.

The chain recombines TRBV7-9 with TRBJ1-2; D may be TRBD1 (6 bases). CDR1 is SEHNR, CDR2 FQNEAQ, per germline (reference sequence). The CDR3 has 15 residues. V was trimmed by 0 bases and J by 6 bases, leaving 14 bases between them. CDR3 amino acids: CASSLANRESDGYTF. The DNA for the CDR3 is TGTGCCAGCAGCTTAGCGAACAGGGAATCGGATGGCTACACCTTC.

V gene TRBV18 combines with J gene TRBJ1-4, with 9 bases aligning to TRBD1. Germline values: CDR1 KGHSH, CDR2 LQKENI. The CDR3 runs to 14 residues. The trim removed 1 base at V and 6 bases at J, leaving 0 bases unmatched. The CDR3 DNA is TGTGCCAGCTCACCACGGACAGGGGATGAAAAACTGTTTTTT. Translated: CASSPRTGDEKLFF.

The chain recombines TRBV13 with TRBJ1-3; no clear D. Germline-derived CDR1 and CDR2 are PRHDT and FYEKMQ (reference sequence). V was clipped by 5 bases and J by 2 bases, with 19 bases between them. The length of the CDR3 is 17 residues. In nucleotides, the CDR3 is TGTGCCAGCAGCCGACTCCCCTACGGGAATCCTGGAAACACCATATATTTT. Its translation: CASSRLPYGNPGNTIYF.

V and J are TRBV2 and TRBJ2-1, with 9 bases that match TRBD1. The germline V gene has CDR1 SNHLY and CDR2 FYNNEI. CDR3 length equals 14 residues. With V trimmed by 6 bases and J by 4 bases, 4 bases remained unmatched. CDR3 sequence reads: CASSLTGGYNEQFF. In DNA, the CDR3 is TGTGCCAGCAGCCTGACAGGGGGATACAATGAGCAGTTCTTC.

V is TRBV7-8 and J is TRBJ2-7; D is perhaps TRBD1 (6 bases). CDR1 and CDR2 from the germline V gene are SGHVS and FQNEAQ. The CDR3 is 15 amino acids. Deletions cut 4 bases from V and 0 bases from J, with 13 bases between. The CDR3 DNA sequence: TGTGCCAGCAGCTCCTACAGGGTACACTCCTACGAGCAGTACTTC. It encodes CASSSYRVHSYEQYF.

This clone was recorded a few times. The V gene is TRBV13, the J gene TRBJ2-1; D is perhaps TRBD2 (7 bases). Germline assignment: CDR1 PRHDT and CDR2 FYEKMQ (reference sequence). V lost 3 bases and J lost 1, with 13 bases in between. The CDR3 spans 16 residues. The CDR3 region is CASSFKGGGSYNEQFF. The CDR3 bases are TGTGCCAGCAGCTTCAAGGGGGGGGGATCCTACAATGAGCAGTTCTTC.

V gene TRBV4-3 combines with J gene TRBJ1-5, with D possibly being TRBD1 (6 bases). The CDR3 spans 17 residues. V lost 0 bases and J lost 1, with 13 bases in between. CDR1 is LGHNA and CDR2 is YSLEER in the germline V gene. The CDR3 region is CASSQEQGQMSNQPQHF. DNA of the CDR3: TGCGCCAGCAGCCAAGAACAGGGCCAGATGAGCAATCAGCCCCAGCATTTT.

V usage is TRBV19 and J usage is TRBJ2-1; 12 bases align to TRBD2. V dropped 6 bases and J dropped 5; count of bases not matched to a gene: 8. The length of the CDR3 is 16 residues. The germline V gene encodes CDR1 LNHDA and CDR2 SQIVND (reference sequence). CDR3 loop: CASSPRASGGDNEQFF. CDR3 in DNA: TGTGCCAGTAGCCCTCGAGCTAGCGGGGGGGACAATGAGCAGTTCTTC.

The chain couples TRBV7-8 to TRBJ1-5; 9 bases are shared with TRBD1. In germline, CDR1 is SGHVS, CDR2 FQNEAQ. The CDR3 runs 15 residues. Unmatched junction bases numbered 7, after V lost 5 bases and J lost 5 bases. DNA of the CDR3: TGTGCCAGCAGCCGGGGACAGGGCAACGATCAGCCCCAGCATTTT. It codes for CASSRGQGNDQPQHF.